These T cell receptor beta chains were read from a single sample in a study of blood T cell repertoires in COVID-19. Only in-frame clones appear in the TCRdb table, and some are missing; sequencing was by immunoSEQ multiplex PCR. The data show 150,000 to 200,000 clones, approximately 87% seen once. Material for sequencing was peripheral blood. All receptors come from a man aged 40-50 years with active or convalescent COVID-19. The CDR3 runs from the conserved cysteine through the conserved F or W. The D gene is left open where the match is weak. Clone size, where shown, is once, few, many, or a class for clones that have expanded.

TGTGCCAGCGGGGGGACAGCTTCGAACACCGGGGAGCTGTTTTTT CASGGTASNTGELFF TRBJ2-2 TRBV2 . 15 .
TGTGCCAGCAGCCGGACAGGGGGCTGGGGAGATACGCAGTATTTT CASSRTGGWGDTQYF TRBJ2-3 TRBV5-8 . 15 TRBD1
TGCGCCAGCAGCCAACCCGGGAGGAGGGCGGCTGAAGCTTTCTTT CASSQPGRRAAEAFF TRBJ1-1 TRBV4-1 . 15 .
TGTGCCAGCAGTGAAGCGCCCGGGGTCGGGGCCAACGTCCTGACTTTC CASSEAPGVGANVLTF TRBJ2-6 TRBV6-1 . 16 .
TGTGCCAGCAGCTTAAAGGGGGGGCTCCCCGGGGAGCTGTTTTTT CASSLKGGLPGELFF TRBJ2-2 TRBV7-3 . 15 .
TGTGCCAGCAGTTACAGGGAGGGTGAAAAACTGTTTTTT CASSYREGEKLFF TRBJ1-4 TRBV6-6 . 13 .
TGTGCCAGCAGCCAAGAGGCAGGGTCGTGGACTGAAGCTTTCTTT CASSQEAGSWTEAFF TRBJ1-1 TRBV4-2 . 15 .
TGTGCCACCAGTGCGAGAAGCACAGATACGCAGTATTTT CATSARSTDTQYF TRBJ2-3 TRBV24-1 . 13 .
TGTGCCAGCGGACGACAGCGTGCTGGCTACACCTTC CASGRQRAGYTF TRBJ1-2 TRBV2 . 12 .
TGTGCCAGCAGTTACAAGCGACAGGAAACTGAAGCTTTCTTT CASSYKRQETEAFF TRBJ1-1 TRBV6-5 . 14 .
TGTGCCAGCAGTGGGGGACAGGGGGGAAAGACCCTCCACTTT CASSGGQGGKTLHF TRBJ1-6 TRBV2 . 14 TRBD1
TGTGCCAGCAGCTTGGCGGGGGGGTCTAATGAGCAGTTCTTC CASSLAGGSNEQFF TRBJ2-1 TRBV5-4 few 14 TRBD2
TGTGCCAGCAGTACAGGGTTCCAAGAGACCCAGTACTTC CASSTGFQETQYF TRBJ2-5 TRBV28 . 13 .
TGTGCCAGCTCAGCGGCGGGCTCCGGGGTTGGAAACACCATATATTTT CASSAAGSGVGNTIYF TRBJ1-3 TRBV18 once 16 .
TGCGCCAGCACCGGGACAGGGGATTACTTT CASTGTGDYF TRBJ1-6 TRBV10-2 . 10 TRBD1
TGCGCCAGCAGCCAGACTCAGGGAACTGGAAACACCATATATTTT CASSQTQGTGNTIYF TRBJ1-3 TRBV5-1 . 15 .
TGTGCTAGTGGTTTGAGAGTCTTGGGACTAGCGGGGTCTTTTAGCACAGATACGCAGTATTTT CASGLRVLGLAGSFSTDTQYF TRBJ2-3 TRBV12-5 . 21 TRBD2
TGTGCCAGCAGTGCTAGCGGGGGGGCCCGCTACGAGCAGTACTTC CASSASGGARYEQYF TRBJ2-7 TRBV25-1 . 15 TRBD2
TGTGCCTTGTCTATAATACTCAATGAGCAGTTCTTC CALSIILNEQFF TRBJ2-1 TRBV30 . 12 .
TGTGCCAGCAGTTCCATGGTAAGGAGCTCCTACGAGCAGTACTTC CASSSMVRSSYEQYF TRBJ2-7 TRBV28 . 15 .
TGTGCCAGCAGCTTAACAAGAAGGACAGGGGGCGAGGCAGATACGCAGTATTTT CASSLTRRTGGEADTQYF TRBJ2-3 TRBV7-9 . 18 TRBD1
TGTGCTAGCAGCTCGAGGACAGGGGGCCCCGTTAACTATGGCTACACCTTC CASSSRTGGPVNYGYTF TRBJ1-2 TRBV7-7 . 17 TRBD1
TGCGCCAGCAGCCCCCGGGGGGGGATTGGCACTGAAGCTTTCTTT CASSPRGGIGTEAFF TRBJ1-1 TRBV5-1 many 15 .
TGTGCCTGGAGACTTGCTAGCACAGATACGCAGTATTTT CAWRLASTDTQYF TRBJ2-3 TRBV30 . 13 .
TGTGCCAGCAGCAACATATTGGGCGAGAGCGGGGTGGAGACCCAGTACTTC CASSNILGESGVETQYF TRBJ2-5 TRBV2 . 17 TRBD2
TGTGCCAGTAGTGTTGGTGGGACTAGCACAGATACGCAGTATTTT CASSVGGTSTDTQYF TRBJ2-3 TRBV19 . 15 .
TGTGCCAGCAGCCAAGATACAGCGGTGCAGTACTTC CASSQDTAVQYF TRBJ2-7 TRBV14 . 12 .
TGTGCCAGCAGCCACACAGGGGGCGTTAGGTCTGGCTACACCTTC CASSHTGGVRSGYTF TRBJ1-2 TRBV3-1/TRBV3-2 . 15 TRBD1
TGTGCCAGCAGCGAGGCCATCGAAGTACCCTCTGGAAACACCATATATTTT CASSEAIEVPSGNTIYF TRBJ1-3 TRBV28 . 17 .
TGTGCCAGCAGTTTACAGGGCTCGGGAAACACTGAAGCTTTCTTT CASSLQGSGNTEAFF TRBJ1-1 TRBV6-5 . 15 .
TGCAGCGTTGAAGAATGGGGCAGGGGCTATGGCTACACCTTC CSVEEWGRGYGYTF TRBJ1-2 TRBV29-1 . 14 .
TGCGCCAGCAGCCAAGATTGGGACAGTGGGGCCAACGTCCTGACTTTC CASSQDWDSGANVLTF TRBJ2-6 TRBV4-1 . 16 TRBD1
TGTGCCAGTAGTCCGTGGGAGGGCAATCAGCCCCAGCATTTT CASSPWEGNQPQHF TRBJ1-5 TRBV19 few 14 .
TGTGCCAGTTCCAATACTGGACAGACTAACTATGGCTACACCTTC CASSNTGQTNYGYTF TRBJ1-2 TRBV19 . 15 .
TGTGCCAGCAGTGAATATTCCTCTAGCACAGATACGCAGTATTTT CASSEYSSSTDTQYF TRBJ2-3 TRBV25-1 . 15 .
TGTGCCACCAGCATCTACGTGGAGGGAGGAAACATTCAGTACTTC CATSIYVEGGNIQYF TRBJ2-4 TRBV15 few 15 .
TGTGCCAGAAGCTTAGCCTGGGACTTCATGAACACTGAAGCTTTCTTT CARSLAWDFMNTEAFF TRBJ1-1 TRBV7-5 few 16 .
TGTGCCAGCAGCCAAGGGACAGGGAGTTCCCCTGGGGCCAACGTCCTGACTTTC CASSQGTGSSPGANVLTF TRBJ2-6 TRBV4-2 . 18 TRBD1
TGTGCCAGCAGCCCCACCGGGGGGGTGGGTGAAGCTTTCTTT CASSPTGGVGEAFF TRBJ1-1 TRBV9 few 14 .
TGTGCCAGCAGCTTATTTGCTCGGACTAGCGACTCCCAGGATACGCAGTATTTT CASSLFARTSDSQDTQYF TRBJ2-3 TRBV7-3 . 18 TRBD2